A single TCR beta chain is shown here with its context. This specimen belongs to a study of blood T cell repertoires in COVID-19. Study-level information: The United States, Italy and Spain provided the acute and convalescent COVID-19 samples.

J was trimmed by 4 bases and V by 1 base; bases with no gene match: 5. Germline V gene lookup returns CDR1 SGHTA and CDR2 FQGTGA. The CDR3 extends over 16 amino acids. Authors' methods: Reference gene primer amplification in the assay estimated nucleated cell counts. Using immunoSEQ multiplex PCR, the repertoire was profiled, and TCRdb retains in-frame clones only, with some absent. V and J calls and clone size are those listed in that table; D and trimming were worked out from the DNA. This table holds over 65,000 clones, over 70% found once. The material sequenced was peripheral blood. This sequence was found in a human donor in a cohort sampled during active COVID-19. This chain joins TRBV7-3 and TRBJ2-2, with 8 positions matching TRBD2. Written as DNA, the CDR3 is TGTGCCAGCAGCTTAAATCAGGCGGGAGGCACCGGGGAGCTGTTTTTT. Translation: CASSLNQAGGTGELFF. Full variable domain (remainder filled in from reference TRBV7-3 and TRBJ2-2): GAGVSQTPSNKVTEKGKYVELRCDPISGHTALYWYRQSLGQGPEFLIYFQGTGAADDSGLPNDRFFAVRPEGSVSTLKIQRTERGDSAVYLCASSLNQAGGTGELFFGEGSRLTVL.